The 11 T cell receptor beta chains below were found in one sample sequenced in a study of blood T cell repertoires in COVID-19. Using immunoSEQ multiplex PCR, the repertoire was profiled, and TCRdb retains in-frame clones only, with some absent. The sample yields a few hundred thousand clones, around 83% seen once. The sequenced sample was peripheral blood. These receptors all come from a middle-aged woman who had recovered from COVID-19.

The chain uses TRBV10-1 and TRBJ2-5; maybe TRBD2 (6 bases). The CDR3 extends over 14 amino acids. Trimming took off 6 bases at V and 3 bases at J, with 14 bases between the two ends. Germline loops: CDR1 WNHNN, CDR2 SYGVQD (reference sequence). CDR3: CASSRGGLEETQYF. The CDR3 region has the DNA TGCGCCAGCAGCCGAGGAGGGCTGGAAGAGACCCAGTACTTC.

In this sample, this clone turned up a few times. The rearrangement links TRBV7-9 to TRBJ1-2; TRBD1 aligns across 7 bases. Germline CDR1 is SEHNR and CDR2 is FQNEAQ (reference sequence). The CDR3 loop spans 14 amino acids. V was pared by 7 bases and J by 0 bases, with 5 bases of the junction left unmatched. CDR3 amino acids: CASTRDRANYGYTF. In DNA form, the CDR3 reads TGTGCCAGCACTCGGGACAGAGCTAACTATGGCTACACCTTC.

The chain links TRBV30 to TRBJ2-2; 8 bases are shared with TRBD1. The CDR3 extends over 15 amino acids. V was clipped by 3 bases and J by 7 bases; unmatched bases: 10. Germline assignment: CDR1 GTSNPN and CDR2 SVGIG (reference sequence). The chain's CDR3 is CAWSPRTGISGELFF. CDR3 nucleotide sequence: TGTGCCTGGAGCCCCCGGACAGGGATTAGCGGGGAGCTGTTTTTT.

This chain uses TRBV6-5 with TRBJ1-5; 7 bases map to TRBD1. The CDR3 runs 13 residues. CDR1 and CDR2 from the germline V gene are MNHEY and SVGAGI. Trimming took 4 bases from V and 6 from J; bases not matched to a gene: 3. The CDR3: CASSSGGSQPQHF. The DNA of the CDR3 is TGTGCCAGCAGTTCAGGGGGGAGTCAGCCCCAGCATTTT.

This clone was seen a single time. This rearrangement joins TRBV28 to TRBJ2-2; D unclear. This CDR3 contains 14 residues. The germline gives CDR1 MDHEN, CDR2 SYDVKM. Trimming left V 2 bases short and J 5 bases short, with 9 bases between. The CDR3 here is CASSLRPGTGELFF. The CDR3 DNA follows: TGTGCCAGCAGTTTACGCCCGGGTACCGGGGAGCTGTTTTTT.

The chain has TRBV29-1 and TRBJ2-7; 10 bases fit TRBD2. V gave up 4 bases and J gave up 5 bases; unmatched junction bases: 14. Germline V lookup: CDR1 SQVTM, CDR2 ANQGSEA. The CDR3 loop spans 16 amino acids. CDR3 in amino acids: CSVALLAGNRNNEQYF. The CDR3 DNA reads TGCAGCGTTGCCCTACTAGCGGGGAATCGTAACAACGAGCAGTACTTC.

This chain joins TRBV5-1 and TRBJ2-1, with TRBD2 matching 8 bases. The germline CDR1 and CDR2 sequences are SGHRS and YFSETQ. This CDR3 comprises 14 residues. V lost 0 bases to trimming and J lost 6 bases; unmatched junction nucleotides: 2. CDR3 sequence (DNA): TGCGCCAGCAGCTTGGGTGCGGGGGGCAATGAGCAGTTCTTC. It is translated as CASSLGAGGNEQFF.

This sequence joins TRBV2 and TRBJ1-2; 8 bases agree with TRBD1. The CDR3 is 15 residues long. CDR1 is SNHLY and CDR2 is FYNNEI in the germline V gene. V gave up 6 bases and J gave up 3 bases; unmatched junction bases: 9. The CDR3: CASSDQGQGDYGYTF. The CDR3 DNA follows: TGTGCCAGCAGCGACCAAGGACAGGGTGACTATGGCTACACCTTC.

The CDR3 DNA reads as TGTGCCAGCACCAGAGCTGTGGGACAGGGTAATGAAAAACTGTTTTTT. This translates into CASTRAVGQGNEKLFF. The chain is built from TRBV7-9 and TRBJ1-4, with 9 positions matching TRBD1. The V gene end was trimmed by 7 bases and the J gene end by 4 bases; junction bases not matched to a gene: 10. The germline V gene has CDR1 SEHNR and CDR2 FQNEAQ (reference sequence). CDR3 length equals 16 residues.

Concerning this clone itself: This may arise from a read error, as a much more abundant clone is one base away. V and J are TRBV12-3 or TRBV12-4 and TRBJ1-1; possibly TRBD1 for D (6 bases). The CDR3 totals 13 residues. The V and J ends lost 6 bases and 0 bases respectively, with 8 bases between them. DNA for the CDR3: TGTGCCAGCAGCTGGACAGTGAACACTGAAGCTTTCTTT. Amino acids: CASSWTVNTEAFF.

The rearrangement uses TRBV30 and TRBJ2-5; possibly TRBD2 for D (6 bases). CDR1 is GTSNPN, CDR2 SVGIG, per germline (reference sequence). V lost 4 bases and J lost 5, with 17 bases in between. The CDR3 has 14 residues. The CDR3 here is CAWMGRQGLETQYF. The CDR3 DNA sequence: TGTGCCTGGATGGGACGGCAGGGACTGGAGACCCAGTACTTC.